A selection of T cell receptor beta chains follows, all from one sample in a study of beta chain features in type 1 diabetes. Produced via immunoSEQ multiplex PCR; TCRdb's table is partial and in-frame only. The data hold about 900,000 clones, with about 17% observed a single time. Sequencing was carried out using naive CD4+ T cells from blood. These receptor sequences come from a woman under 30 in good health. The conserved cysteine and the conserved F or W are not part of the CDR3 here. The order of the fields is V gene, J gene, CDR3 protein.

TRBV5-4,TRBJ1-2,ASSTGRTGHYGYT
TRBV28,TRBJ2-7,ASGFPGTVTYEQY
TRBV9,TRBJ2-5,ASSVGRGRGETQY
TRBV28,TRBJ1-1,ASSYPLGTEAF
TRBV9,TRBJ2-5,ASSVSGTGEETQY
TRBV18,TRBJ1-1,ASSPSENTEAF
TRBV5-4,TRBJ2-7,ASSVSGSGGLY
TRBV7-3,TRBJ2-2,ASSPRTGNTGELF
TRBV7-2,TRBJ2-1,ASSRPRGGSSYNEQF
TRBV7-3,TRBJ2-1,ASSQGTSRNNEQF
TRBV25-1,TRBJ2-2,ASSAHYTGELF
TRBV6-5,TRBJ1-2,ASSYTGIYGYT
TRBV27,TRBJ1-2,ASSLLRGDGYT
TRBV9,TRBJ2-7,ASSVAPLPGDEQY
TRBV25-1,TRBJ1-3,ASSEYRGTSGNTIY
TRBV9,TRBJ2-7,ASSSTAGRTRSKE
TRBV11-2,TRBJ2-5,ASSYSGYGETQY
TRBV2,TRBJ2-7,ASCRTVSYEQY
TRBV28,TRBJ1-4,ASSLGTREKLF
TRBV7-2,TRBJ2-3,ASGTAWGTQY
TRBV7-2,TRBJ2-3,ASSLVGLSQLDTQY
TRBV5-1,TRBJ2-2,ASSTGLAGGTGELF
TRBV5-1,TRBJ2-2,ASNKLAGSTGELF
TRBV7-3,TRBJ2-1,ASSLTRLAGGPGEQF
TRBV29-1,TRBJ2-1,SPPHELYNEQF
TRBV28,TRBJ1-4,ASSLLQGERRWKLF
TRBV4-2,TRBJ1-2,ASSQAAGDYGYT
TRBV5-1,TRBJ2-1,ASSFGSSYNEQF
TRBV9,TRBJ2-1,ASSVAASGPYEQF
TRBV28,TRBJ2-5,ASSLGVLGGYQETQY
TRBV4-3,TRBJ2-6,ASSPGQGSTGANVLT
TRBV7-9,TRBJ1-1,ASSLGARAEAF
TRBV6-6,TRBJ2-7,ASSYLQVNEQY
TRBV28,TRBJ2-7,ASSSPSGGAYEQY
TRBV4-3,TRBJ1-5,ASSQVGGRNQPQH
TRBV27,TRBJ2-1,ASSLSGGLGNKQF
TRBV19,TRBJ1-5,ASTQLTNTVRQPQH
TRBV6-5,TRBJ2-7,ASSYMTGGHYEQY
TRBV7-3,TRBJ2-5,ASSLALGGTGGTQY
TRBV7-2,TRBJ2-3,ASSTGLAGVDTQY
TRBV28,TRBJ1-2,ASSLGGLGNYGYT
TRBV4-2,TRBJ2-1,ASSQDPRRTDSYNEQF
TRBV13,TRBJ2-2,ASSPGTGELF
TRBV5-1,TRBJ2-6,ASSRLDSNSGANVLT
TRBV7-2,TRBJ2-3,ASSFSSAADTQY
TRBV11-2,TRBJ2-4,ASSLGGDIQY
TRBV5-1,TRBJ2-7,ASNKGLAVSSYEQY
TRBV19,TRBJ2-6,ASSISPRLVGANVLT